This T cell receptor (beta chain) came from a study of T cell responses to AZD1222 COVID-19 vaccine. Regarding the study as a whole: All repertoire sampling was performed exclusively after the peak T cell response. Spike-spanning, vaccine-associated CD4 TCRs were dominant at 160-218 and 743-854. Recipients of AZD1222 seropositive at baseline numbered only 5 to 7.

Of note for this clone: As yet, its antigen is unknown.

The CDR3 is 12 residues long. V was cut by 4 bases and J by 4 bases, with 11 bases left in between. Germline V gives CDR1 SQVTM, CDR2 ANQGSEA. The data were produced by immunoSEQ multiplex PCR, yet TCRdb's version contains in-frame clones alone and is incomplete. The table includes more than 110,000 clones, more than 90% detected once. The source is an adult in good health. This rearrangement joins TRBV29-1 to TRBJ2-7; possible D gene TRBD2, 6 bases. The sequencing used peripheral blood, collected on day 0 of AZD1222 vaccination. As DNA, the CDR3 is TGCAGCGTTGCGGGACGGGAGTACGAGCAGTACTTC. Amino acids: CSVAGREYEQYF.